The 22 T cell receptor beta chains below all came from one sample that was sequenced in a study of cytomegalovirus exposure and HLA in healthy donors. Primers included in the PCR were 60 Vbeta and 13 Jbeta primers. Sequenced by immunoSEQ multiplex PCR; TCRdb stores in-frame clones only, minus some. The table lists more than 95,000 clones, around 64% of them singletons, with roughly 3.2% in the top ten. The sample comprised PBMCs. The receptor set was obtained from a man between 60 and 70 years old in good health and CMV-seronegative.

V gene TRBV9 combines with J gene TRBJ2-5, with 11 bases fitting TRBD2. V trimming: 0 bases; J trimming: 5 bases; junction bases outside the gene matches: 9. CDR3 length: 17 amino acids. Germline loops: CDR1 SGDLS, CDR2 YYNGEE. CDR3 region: CASSVDPSGGRLETQYF. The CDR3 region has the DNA TGTGCCAGCAGCGTAGATCCTAGCGGGGGGCGGTTGGAGACCCAGTACTTC.

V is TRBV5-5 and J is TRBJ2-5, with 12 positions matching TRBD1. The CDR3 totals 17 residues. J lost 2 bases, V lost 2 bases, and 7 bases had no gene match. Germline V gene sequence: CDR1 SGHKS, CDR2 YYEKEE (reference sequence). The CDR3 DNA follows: TGTGCCAGCAGCTTAACCGGGACAGGGGGCTATCAAGAGACCCAGTACTTC. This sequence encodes CASSLTGTGGYQETQYF.

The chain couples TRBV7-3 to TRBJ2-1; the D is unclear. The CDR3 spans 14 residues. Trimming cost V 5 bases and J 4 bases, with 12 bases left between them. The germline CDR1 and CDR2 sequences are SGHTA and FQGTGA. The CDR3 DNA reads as TGTGCCAGCAGCACCGACCGGGTTTACAATGAGCAGTTCTTC. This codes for CASSTDRVYNEQFF.

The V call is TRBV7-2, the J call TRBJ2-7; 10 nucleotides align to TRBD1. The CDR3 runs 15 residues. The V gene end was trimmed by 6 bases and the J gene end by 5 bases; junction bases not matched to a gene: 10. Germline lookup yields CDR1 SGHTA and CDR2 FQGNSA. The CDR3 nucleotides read TGTGCCAGCAGTCTCAGGACAGGGGGGTTAAACGAGCAGTACTTC. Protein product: CASSLRTGGLNEQYF.

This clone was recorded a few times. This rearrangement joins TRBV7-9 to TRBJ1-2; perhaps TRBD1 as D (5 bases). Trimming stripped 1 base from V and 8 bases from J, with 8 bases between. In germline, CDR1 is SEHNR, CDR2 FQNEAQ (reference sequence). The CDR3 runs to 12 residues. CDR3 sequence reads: CASSLETAGYTF. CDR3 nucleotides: TGTGCCAGCAGCTTAGAGACAGCAGGCTACACCTTC.

CDR3 nucleotide sequence: TGTGCCAGTAGTACCCAGGGACAGGGGGCGTCCGAGCAGTACTTC. It codes for CASSTQGQGASEQYF. The chain carries TRBV19 and TRBJ2-7, with TRBD1 matching over 12 bases. Germline CDR1 and CDR2: LNHDA and SQIVND (reference sequence). The ends lost 4 bases at V and 6 bases at J; junction bases unmatched: 7. CDR3 length: 15 amino acids. The full variable domain, rest sourced from reference TRBV19 and TRBJ2-7, is DGGITQSPKYLFRKEGQNVTLSCEQNLNHDAMYWYRQDPGQGLRLIYYSQIVNDFQKGDIAEGYSVSREKKESFPLTVTSAQKNPTAFYLCASSTQGQGASEQYFGPGTRLTVT.

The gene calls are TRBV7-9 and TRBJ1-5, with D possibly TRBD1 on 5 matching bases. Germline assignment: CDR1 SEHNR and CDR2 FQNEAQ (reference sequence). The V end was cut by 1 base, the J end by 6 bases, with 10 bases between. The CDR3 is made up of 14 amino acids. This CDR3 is CASSLDVGLQPQHF. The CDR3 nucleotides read TGTGCCAGCAGCTTAGATGTGGGGCTTCAGCCCCAGCATTTT.

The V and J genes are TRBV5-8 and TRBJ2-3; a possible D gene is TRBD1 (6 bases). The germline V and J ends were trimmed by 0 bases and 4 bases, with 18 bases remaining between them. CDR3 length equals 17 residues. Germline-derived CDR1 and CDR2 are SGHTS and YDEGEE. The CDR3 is CASSLGAGTRLADTQYF. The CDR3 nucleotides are TGTGCCAGCAGCTTGGGTGCAGGGACAAGGTTGGCAGATACGCAGTATTTT.

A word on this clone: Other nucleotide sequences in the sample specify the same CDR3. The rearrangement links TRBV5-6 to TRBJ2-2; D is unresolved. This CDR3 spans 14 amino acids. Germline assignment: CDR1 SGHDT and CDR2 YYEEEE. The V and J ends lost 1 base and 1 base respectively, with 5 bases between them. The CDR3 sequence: CASSLPGNTGELFF. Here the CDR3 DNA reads TGTGCCAGCAGCTTGCCAGGGAACACCGGGGAGCTGTTTTTT.

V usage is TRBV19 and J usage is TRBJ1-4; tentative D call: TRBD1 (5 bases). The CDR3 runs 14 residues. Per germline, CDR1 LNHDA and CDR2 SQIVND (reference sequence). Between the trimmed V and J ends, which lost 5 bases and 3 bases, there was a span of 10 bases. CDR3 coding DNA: TGTGCCAGTAGTCCCCAGGGTTCTAATGAAAAACTGTTTTTT. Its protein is CASSPQGSNEKLFF.

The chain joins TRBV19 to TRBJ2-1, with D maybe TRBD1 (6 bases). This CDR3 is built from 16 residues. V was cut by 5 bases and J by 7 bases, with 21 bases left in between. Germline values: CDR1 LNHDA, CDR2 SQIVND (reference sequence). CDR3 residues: CASSPPGARWGNEQFF. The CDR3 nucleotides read TGTGCCAGTAGTCCCCCAGGGGCGCGGTGGGGGAATGAGCAGTTCTTC.

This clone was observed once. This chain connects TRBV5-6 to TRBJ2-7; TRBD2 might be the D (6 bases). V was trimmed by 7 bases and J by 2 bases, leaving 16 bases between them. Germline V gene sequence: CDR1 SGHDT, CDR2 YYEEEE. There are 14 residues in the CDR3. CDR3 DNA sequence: TGTGCCAGCGCTCGACCGGGACTGACCTACGAGCAGTACTTC. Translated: CASARPGLTYEQYF. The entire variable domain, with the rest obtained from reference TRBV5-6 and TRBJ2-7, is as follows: DAGVTQSPTHLIKTRGQQVTLRCSPKSGHDTVSWYQQALGQGPQFIFQYYEEEERQRGNFPDRFSGHQFPNYSSELNVNALLLGDSALYLCASARPGLTYEQYFGPGTRLTVT.

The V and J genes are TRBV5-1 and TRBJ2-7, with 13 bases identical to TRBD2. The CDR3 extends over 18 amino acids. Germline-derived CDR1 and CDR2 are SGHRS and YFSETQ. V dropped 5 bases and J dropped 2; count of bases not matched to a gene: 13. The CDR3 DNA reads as TGCGCCAGCAGGCCCGGGACTAGCGGGATCCCCGGGACCTACGAGCAGTACTTC. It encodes CASRPGTSGIPGTYEQYF.

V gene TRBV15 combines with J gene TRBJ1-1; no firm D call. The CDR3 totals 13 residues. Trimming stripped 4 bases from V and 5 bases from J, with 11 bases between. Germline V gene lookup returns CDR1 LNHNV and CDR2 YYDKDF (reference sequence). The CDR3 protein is CATSIRGRTEAFF. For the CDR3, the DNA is TGTGCCACCAGCATCAGAGGGAGGACTGAAGCTTTCTTT. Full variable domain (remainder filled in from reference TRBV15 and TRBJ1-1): DAMVIQNPRYQVTQFGKPVTLSCSQTLNHNVMYWYQQKSSQAPKLLFHYYDKDFNNEADTPDNFQSRRPNTSFCFLDIRSPGLGDTAMYLCATSIRGRTEAFFGQGTRLTVV.

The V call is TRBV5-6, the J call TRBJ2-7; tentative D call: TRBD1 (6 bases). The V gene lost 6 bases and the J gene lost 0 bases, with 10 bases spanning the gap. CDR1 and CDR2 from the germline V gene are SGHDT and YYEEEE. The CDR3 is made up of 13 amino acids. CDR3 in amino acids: CASTRQDSYEQYF. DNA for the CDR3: TGTGCCAGCACCCGACAGGACTCCTACGAGCAGTACTTC.

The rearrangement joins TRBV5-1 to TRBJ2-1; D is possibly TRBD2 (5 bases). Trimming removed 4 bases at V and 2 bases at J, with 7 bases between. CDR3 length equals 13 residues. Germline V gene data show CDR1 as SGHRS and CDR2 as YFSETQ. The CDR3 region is CASSREPYNEQFF. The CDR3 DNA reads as TGCGCCAGCAGCAGGGAGCCCTACAATGAGCAGTTCTTC.

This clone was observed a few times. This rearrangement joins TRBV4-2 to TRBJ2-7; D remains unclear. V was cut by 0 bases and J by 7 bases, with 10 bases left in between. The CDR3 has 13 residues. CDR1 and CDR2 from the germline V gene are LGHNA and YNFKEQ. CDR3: CASSQDRGREQYF. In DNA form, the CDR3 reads TGTGCCAGCAGCCAAGACCGAGGCCGGGAGCAGTACTTC.

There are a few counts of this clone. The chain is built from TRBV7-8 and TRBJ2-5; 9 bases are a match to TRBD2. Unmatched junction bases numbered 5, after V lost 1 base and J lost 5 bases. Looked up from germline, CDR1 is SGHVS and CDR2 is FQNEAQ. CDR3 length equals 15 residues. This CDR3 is CASSLVAGGPETQYF. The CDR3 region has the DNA TGTGCCAGCAGCTTAGTGGCGGGGGGGCCGGAGACCCAGTACTTC.

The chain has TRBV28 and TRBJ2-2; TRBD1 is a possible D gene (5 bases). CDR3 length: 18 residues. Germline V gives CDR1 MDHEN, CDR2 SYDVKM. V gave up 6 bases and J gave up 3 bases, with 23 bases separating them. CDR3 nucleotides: TGTGCCAGCAGCACGAACATCCCAGGCAGGGCCTACACCGGGGAGCTGTTTTTT. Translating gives CASSTNIPGRAYTGELFF.

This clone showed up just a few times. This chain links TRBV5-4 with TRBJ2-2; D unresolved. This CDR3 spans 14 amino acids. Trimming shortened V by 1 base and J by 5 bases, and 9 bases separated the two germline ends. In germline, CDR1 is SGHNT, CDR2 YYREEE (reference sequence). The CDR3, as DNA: TGTGCCAGCAGCTTGTCTCTGCGGACCGGGGAGCTGTTTTTT. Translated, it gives CASSLSLRTGELFF.

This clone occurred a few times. In nucleotides, the CDR3 is TGTGCCAGTAGTATCCCGGGGAACTCCTACGAGCAGTACTTC. This translates into CASSIPGNSYEQYF. The rearrangement links TRBV19 to TRBJ2-7; a possible D gene is TRBD2 (5 bases). The V end was cut by 3 bases, the J end by 0 bases, with 9 bases between. This CDR3 is 14 amino acids long. Looked up from germline, CDR1 is LNHDA and CDR2 is SQIVND (reference sequence).

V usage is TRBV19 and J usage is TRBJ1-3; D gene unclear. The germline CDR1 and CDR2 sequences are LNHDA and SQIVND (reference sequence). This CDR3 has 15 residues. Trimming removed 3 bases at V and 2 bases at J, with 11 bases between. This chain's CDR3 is CASSIPGYAGNTIYF. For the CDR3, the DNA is TGTGCCAGTAGTATCCCCGGGTATGCTGGAAACACCATATATTTT.